This T cell receptor beta chain was captured in a study of identifying expanded T cells in peripheral blood. The CDR3 sequence is 14 residues long. V was pared by 6 bases and J by 1 base, with 12 bases between. CDR1 is SNHLY, CDR2 FYNNEI, per germline. Measured with immunoSEQ multiplex PCR; TCRdb has only the in-frame clones, and not every one. The sample consists of around 82,000 clones, 84% of them appearing once. Sequenced: blood. The genes are TRBV2 and TRBJ2-5; D ambiguous. The origin of this receptor is a person between 18 and 75 years old in good health. The CDR3 region is CASSLRASQETQYF. CDR3 coding DNA: TGTGCCAGCAGCCTCCGGGCCTCCCAAGAGACCCAGTACTTC.